This T cell receptor beta chain was captured by sequencing in a study of blood T cell repertoires in COVID-19. Across the whole study: The United States, Italy and Spain provided the acute and convalescent COVID-19 samples. T cells, B-cell-depleted T cells, or PBMCs provided the cDNA or gDNA that served as material.

The authors' processing: Reference gene primers were amplified, and this amplification served to estimate nucleated cell counts. Assay: immunoSEQ multiplex PCR; the TCRdb copy retains only in-frame clones and omits some. V and J calls and clone size are copied from that table; D and trimming were computed from the DNA. The sample lists fewer than 70,000 clones; roughly 79% were seen once. Germline V gene lookup returns CDR1 WNHNN and CDR2 SYGVQD (reference sequence). CDR3 length: 13 amino acids. V lost 6 bases and J lost 5; bases outside the gene matches: 6. The sample was peripheral blood. The chain links TRBV10-1 to TRBJ1-1; the match to TRBD1 covers 7 bases. The sequence came from a human donor in a cohort sampled during active COVID-19. CDR3 sequence reads: CASSPRRGTEAFF. Here the CDR3 DNA reads TGCGCCAGCAGCCCCCGCAGGGGGACTGAAGCTTTCTTT.